This T cell receptor beta chain was identified in a study of shared clonotypes between healthy human individuals. This CDR3 is 13 amino acids long. From germline, CDR1 is SGHTA and CDR2 FQGNSA. The ends were cut back, 5 bases at V and 1 base at J, with 9 bases in the middle. Each donor was a Caucasian adult residing in Nashville, Tennessee. Researchers ran the assay at a deep level. The sequencing of unsorted PBMC DNA took place on ten immunoSEQ deep assay plates. Sequencing was performed with immunoSEQ multiplex PCR; in TCRdb, only in-frame clones are kept and a portion is missing. The table records some 530,000 clones, 81% of them present only once.

The sequence came from a woman aged 40-49 years in good health. Some clones in this sample may be carry-over from other donors' samples. The sample was PBMCs. The V gene is TRBV7-2, the J gene TRBJ2-7, with D uncertain. Here the CDR3 reads CASSVRDSYEQYF. CDR3 sequence (DNA): TGTGCCAGCAGCGTTAGGGATTCCTACGAGCAGTACTTC.